These T cell receptor beta chains were read from a single sample in a study of blood T cell repertoires in COVID-19. The assay was immunoSEQ multiplex PCR, and TCRdb's table has in-frame clones only and misses some. The repertoire holds 120,000 to 150,000 clones, with around four fifths as singletons. Sequencing was done on a sample of peripheral blood. These receptors originate from a human donor in a cohort sampled during active COVID-19. The CDR3 runs from the conserved cysteine through the conserved F or W. The D gene is left open where the match is weak. Size is omitted from some rows. Given values are once, few, many or a class for expanded clones.

J gene | clone size | V gene | D gene | CDR3 DNA | CDR3 protein
TRBJ1-2 | once | TRBV18 | TRBD1 | TGTGCCAGCTCACCCTTTAGAGACAGGGCCCCCTATGGCTACACCTTC | CASSPFRDRAPYGYTF
TRBJ2-5 | once | TRBV12-3/TRBV12-4 | . | TGTGCCAGCAGGCAAGACACCGAAGAGACCCAGTACTTC | CASRQDTEETQYF
TRBJ1-1 | . | TRBV2 | . | TGTGCCAGCACAAGCCGGGCGGGGGACACTGAAGCTTTCTTT | CASTSRAGDTEAFF
TRBJ2-1 | . | TRBV5-1 | TRBD2 | TGCGCCAGCAGCTTGGGGCTAGCGGTCAACAATGAGCAGTTCTTC | CASSLGLAVNNEQFF
TRBJ1-4 | . | TRBV11-2 | TRBD1 | TGTGCCAGCAGCTTAGGACAGGGCTTAAATGAAAAACTGTTTTTT | CASSLGQGLNEKLFF
TRBJ1-1 | . | TRBV9 | TRBD1 | TGTGCCAGCAGCGTAGAGGGACAGGGGGGGACTGAAGCTTTCTTT | CASSVEGQGGTEAFF
TRBJ2-5 | . | TRBV7-8 | . | TGTGCCAGCAGCGCGGCATTGGGAGAGACCCAGTACTTC | CASSAALGETQYF
TRBJ1-1 | . | TRBV5-1 | TRBD1 | TGCGCCAGCAGCACTGGGGCAGGGGGCGATATAAACACTGAAGCTTTCTTT | CASSTGAGGDINTEAFF
TRBJ2-6 | . | TRBV28 | . | TGTGCCAGCAGTTTTGGCCAGGGGTCTCCCTGGGGGGCCAACGTCCTGACTTTC | CASSFGQGSPWGANVLTF
TRBJ2-1 | few | TRBV5-1 | . | TGCGCCAGCAGCTTGCGGGGGGAGCAGTTCTTC | CASSLRGEQFF
TRBJ2-5 | . | TRBV9 | . | TGTGCCAGCAGCGTAGGGGGGGAAGAGACCCAGTACTTC | CASSVGGEETQYF
TRBJ2-3 | . | TRBV5-1 | . | TGCGCCAGCAGCCGGTTGGGGGGTGATACGCAGTATTTT | CASSRLGGDTQYF
TRBJ1-2 | . | TRBV5-1 | . | TGCGCCAGCAGCTTACAACCGTTGACAGTCGGGACTTATGGCTACACCTTC | CASSLQPLTVGTYGYTF
TRBJ1-2 | . | TRBV19 | . | TGTGCCAGTAGTATAGATATGGGCCAAAACTATGGCTACACCTTC | CASSIDMGQNYGYTF
TRBJ1-1 | . | TRBV4-2 | TRBD1 | TGTGCCAGCAGCCATTACCGGGACAGAAACATGAACACTGAAGCTTTCTTT | CASSHYRDRNMNTEAFF
TRBJ1-1 | . | TRBV6-5 | TRBD1 | TGTGCCAGCAGTTCCGGACAGGGTGTTAACACTGAAGCTTTCTTT | CASSSGQGVNTEAFF
TRBJ2-2 | . | TRBV10-3 | TRBD2 | TGTGCCACCCGGGGGGGGCGTATTCCCCCGAACACCGGGGAGCTGTTTTTT | CATRGGRIPPNTGELFF
TRBJ1-4 | . | TRBV28 | . | TGTGCCAGCAGCAGCCAGGGGGAAAAACTGTTTTTT | CASSSQGEKLFF
TRBJ1-4 | . | TRBV28 | . | TGTGCCAGCAGTTTAATACAGATTAGTCCAACTAATGAAAAACTGTTTTTT | CASSLIQISPTNEKLFF
TRBJ1-2 | . | TRBV11-2 | TRBD1 | TGTGCCAGCAGCTTAGAAACGGACAGGAGATATGGCTACACCTTC | CASSLETDRRYGYTF
TRBJ2-3 | . | TRBV7-9 | . | TGTGCCAGCAGCTCGACAGATACGCAGTATTTT | CASSSTDTQYF
TRBJ2-3 | . | TRBV27 | TRBD2 | TGTGCCAGCAGTTCCCCCCGGAGCGGGGGGGCAGATACGCAGTATTTT | CASSSPRSGGADTQYF
TRBJ2-6 | . | TRBV6-1 | TRBD2 | TGTGCCAGCAGTGGAACTAGCGGACACCACTCTGGGGCCAACGTCCTGACTTTC | CASSGTSGHHSGANVLTF
TRBJ1-1 | . | TRBV3-1/TRBV3-2 | TRBD1 | TGTGCCAGCAGCCCCGTCCCGGGACAGGGGGCGGGTACTGAAGCTTTCTTT | CASSPVPGQGAGTEAFF
TRBJ2-1 | . | TRBV14 | TRBD1 | TGTGCCAGCAGTACTAGGGACAGGTTCAACAATGAGCAGTTCTTC | CASSTRDRFNNEQFF
TRBJ1-2 | . | TRBV7-9 | . | TGTGCCAGCAGGAGGTTGTCCCGAGCCTCAATAGATGGCTACACCTTC | CASRRLSRASIDGYTF
TRBJ1-2 | . | TRBV19 | . | TGTGCCAGTAGACCCAGACAGGACTATGGCTACACCTTC | CASRPRQDYGYTF
TRBJ2-3 | . | TRBV14 | TRBD2 | TGTGCCAGCAGCCAAGCCCTAGCGGCAGATACGCAGTATTTT | CASSQALAADTQYF
TRBJ1-5 | . | TRBV24-1 | TRBD1 | TGTGCCACCCAGGACAGGGTGGGGCAGCCCCAGCATTTT | CATQDRVGQPQHF
TRBJ1-5 | once | TRBV6-1 | TRBD1 | TGTGCCAGCAGTGAAACAGGGGACAATCAGCCCCAGCATTTT | CASSETGDNQPQHF
TRBJ2-3 | . | TRBV6-5 | . | TGTGCCAGCAGTATGGACGGGGAAACGCAGTATTTT | CASSMDGETQYF
TRBJ2-5 | . | TRBV28 | TRBD2 | TGTGCCAGCAGAACAACTAGCGGGGGTAATAGCGGGACCCAGTACTTC | CASRTTSGGNSGTQYF
TRBJ1-4 | . | TRBV2 | . | TGTGCCAGCAGTCCCCTTGAGCATGAAAAACTGTTTTTT | CASSPLEHEKLFF
TRBJ1-2 | few | TRBV5-6 | . | TGTGCCAGCAGCCTCCTGACAGGACCAAGCTATGGCTACACCTTC | CASSLLTGPSYGYTF
TRBJ1-5 | . | TRBV19 | . | TGTGCCAGTATTCGGAGTCAGGGAAGAAATCAGCCCCAGCATTTT | CASIRSQGRNQPQHF
TRBJ2-3 | . | TRBV27 | . | TGTGCCAGCAGTATACCAAGATCTCAGGGGAGAAAGGTTTGGACGCAGTATTTT | CASSIPRSQGRKVWTQYF
TRBJ2-3 | . | TRBV24-1 | TRBD2 | TGTGCCACCAGTGACTCCGGGACTAGCGGGTTGTCAGATACGCAGTATTTT | CATSDSGTSGLSDTQYF
TRBJ1-3 | . | TRBV9 | . | TGTGCCAGCAGCGTCCGATCGGCGGACAGAGACATATATTTT | CASSVRSADRDIYF
TRBJ1-2 | . | TRBV7-9 | . | TGTGCCAGCAGCCCCGAAGGGGATTACTATGGCTACACCTTC | CASSPEGDYYGYTF
TRBJ1-1 | . | TRBV2 | TRBD1 | TGTGCCAGCAGTTATACAGGGGCCAACACTGAAGCTTTCTTT | CASSYTGANTEAFF
TRBJ2-5 | . | TRBV9 | TRBD1 | TGTGCCAGCGGCTATCGAGGACAGGGCCAAGAGACCCAGTACTTC | CASGYRGQGQETQYF
TRBJ2-1 | . | TRBV2 | . | TGTGCCAGCGGTTCGGGGTACAATGAGCAGTTCTTC | CASGSGYNEQFF
TRBJ2-5 | . | TRBV27 | . | TGTGCCAGCAGTTTTGACAGCGCACACCAAGAGACCCAGTACTTC | CASSFDSAHQETQYF
TRBJ2-2 | . | TRBV9 | TRBD2 | TGTGCCAGCAGCGTAGACGGGGGGACCGGGGAGCTGTTTTTT | CASSVDGGTGELFF
TRBJ2-2 | . | TRBV11-3 | TRBD1 | TGTGCCAGCAGCTTAGGAACAGGGGACGGGGAGCTGTTTTTT | CASSLGTGDGELFF
TRBJ2-1 | many | TRBV2 | . | TGTGCCAGCAAGGGGGGGGGCTCCTACAATGAGCAGTTCTTC | CASKGGGSYNEQFF
TRBJ1-2 | few | TRBV19 | TRBD1 | TGTGCCAGTAGTACACGGGACAGCTATGGCTACACCTTC | CASSTRDSYGYTF
TRBJ2-1 | . | TRBV4-1 | TRBD2 | TGCGCCAGCAGCCAACGGGAGGGTGGCCTCGGTGAGCAGTTCTTC | CASSQREGGLGEQFF